Below are 3 T cell receptor beta chains sequenced from a single sample in a study of molecular identifiers for immune sequencing clone quantification. In TCRdb, the PCR reads were re-called with MiXCR into one record per CDR3 protein. The table records about 640,000 distinct CDR3 sequences, 15% to 20% of them present only once. The sequenced material came from naive CD8+ T cells from blood, with Jurkat cell RNA spiked in. Subset noted: FACS-sorted CD8+CD4-CCR7+CD45RA+ naive T cells. Source of these receptors: a human donor in good health. Some libraries in this study had Jurkat cell RNA spiked in.

This clonotype was counted many times. This chain uses TRBV30 with TRBJ2-3, with D uncertain. The CDR3 extends over 12 amino acids. Germline CDR1 and CDR2: GTSNPN and SVGIG (reference sequence). The germline V and J ends were trimmed by 1 base and 2 bases, with 4 bases remaining between them. CDR3 DNA sequence: TGTGCCTGGAGTGATTACACAGATACGCAGTATTTT. Translated, it gives CAWSDYTDTQYF.

The J gene is TRBJ2-7, the V gene TRBV27, with D maybe TRBD1 (5 bases). The CDR3 length is 14 residues. V dropped 7 bases and J dropped 4 bases, with 17 bases sitting between them. Germline loops: CDR1 MNHEY, CDR2 SMNVEV (reference sequence). CDR3 in DNA: TGTGCCAGCAAGGTGTCGGCAGGGCCTTACGAGCAGTACTTC. This encodes CASKVSAGPYEQYF.

The chain recombines TRBV5-5 with TRBJ1-1, with 7 bases fitting TRBD1. The CDR3 totals 12 residues. From germline, CDR1 is SGHKS and CDR2 YYEKEE (reference sequence). The ends lost 5 bases at V and 7 bases at J; junction bases unmatched: 5. DNA of the CDR3: TGTGCCAGCAGTCTTACAGGGGTTGAAGCTTTCTTT. It yields the protein CASSLTGVEAFF. Based on the CDR3 plus reference TRBV5-5 and TRBJ1-1, the full variable domain is DAGVTQSPTHLIKTRGQQVTLRCSPISGHKSVSWYQQVLGQGPQFIFQYYEKEERGRGNFPDRFSARQFPNYSSELNVNALLLGDSALYLCASSLTGVEAFFGQGTRLTVV.